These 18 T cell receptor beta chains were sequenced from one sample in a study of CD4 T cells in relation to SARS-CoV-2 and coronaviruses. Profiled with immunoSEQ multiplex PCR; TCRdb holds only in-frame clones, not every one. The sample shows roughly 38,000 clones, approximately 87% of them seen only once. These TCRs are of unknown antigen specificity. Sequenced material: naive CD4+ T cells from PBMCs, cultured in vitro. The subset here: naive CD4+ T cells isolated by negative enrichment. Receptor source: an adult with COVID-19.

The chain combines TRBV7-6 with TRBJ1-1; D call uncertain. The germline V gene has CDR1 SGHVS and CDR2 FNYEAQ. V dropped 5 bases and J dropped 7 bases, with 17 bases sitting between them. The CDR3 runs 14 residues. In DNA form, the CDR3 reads TGTGCCAGCAGCCCGTCCCGGGAAAGGGTTGAAGCTTTCTTT. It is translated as CASSPSRERVEAFF.

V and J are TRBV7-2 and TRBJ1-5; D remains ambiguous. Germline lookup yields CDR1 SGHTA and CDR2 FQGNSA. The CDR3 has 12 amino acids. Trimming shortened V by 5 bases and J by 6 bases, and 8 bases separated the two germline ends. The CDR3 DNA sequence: TGTGCCAGCAGCCCCTACGGTCAGCCCCAGCATTTT. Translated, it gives CASSPYGQPQHF.

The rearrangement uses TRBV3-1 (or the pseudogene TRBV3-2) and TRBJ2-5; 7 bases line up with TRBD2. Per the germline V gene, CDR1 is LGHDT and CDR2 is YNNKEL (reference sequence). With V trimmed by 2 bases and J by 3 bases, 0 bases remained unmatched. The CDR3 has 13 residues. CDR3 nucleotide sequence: TGTGCCAGCAGCCAACTAGCGGAAGAGACCCAGTACTTC. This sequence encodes CASSQLAEETQYF.

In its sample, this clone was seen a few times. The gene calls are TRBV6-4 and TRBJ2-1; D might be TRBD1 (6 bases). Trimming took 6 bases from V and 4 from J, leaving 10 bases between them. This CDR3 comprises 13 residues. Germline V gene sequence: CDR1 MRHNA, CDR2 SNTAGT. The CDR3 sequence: CASSGTPYNEQFF. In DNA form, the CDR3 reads TGTGCCAGCAGCGGGACACCTTACAATGAGCAGTTCTTC.

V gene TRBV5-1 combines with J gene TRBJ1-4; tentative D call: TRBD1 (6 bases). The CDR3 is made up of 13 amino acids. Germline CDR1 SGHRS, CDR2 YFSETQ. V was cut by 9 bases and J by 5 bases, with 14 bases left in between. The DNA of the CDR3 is TGCGCCATACCGACAGGACCGAATGAAAAACTGTTTTTT. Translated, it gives CAIPTGPNEKLFF.

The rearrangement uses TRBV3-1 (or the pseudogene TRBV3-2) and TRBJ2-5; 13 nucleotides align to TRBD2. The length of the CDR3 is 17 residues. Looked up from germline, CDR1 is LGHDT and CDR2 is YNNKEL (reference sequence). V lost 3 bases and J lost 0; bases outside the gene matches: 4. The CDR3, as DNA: TGTGCCAGCAGCCATCCGACTAGCGGGAGGAACCAAGAGACCCAGTACTTC. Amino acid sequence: CASSHPTSGRNQETQYF.

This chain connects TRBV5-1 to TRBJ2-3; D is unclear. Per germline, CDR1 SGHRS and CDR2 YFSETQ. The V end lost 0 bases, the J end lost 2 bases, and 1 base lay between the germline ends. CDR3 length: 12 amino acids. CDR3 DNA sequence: TGCGCCAGCAGCTTGGCCACAGATACGCAGTATTTT. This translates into CASSLATDTQYF.

The CDR3 region has the DNA TGTGCCACGCGACAGGGGGTGGGCAACTATGGCTACACCTTC. Translating it yields CATRQGVGNYGYTF. The chain couples TRBV2 to TRBJ1-2, with 9 bases fitting TRBD1. The CDR3 totals 14 residues. Trimming took 10 bases from V and 2 from J; bases not matched to a gene: 8. The germline V gene has CDR1 SNHLY and CDR2 FYNNEI.

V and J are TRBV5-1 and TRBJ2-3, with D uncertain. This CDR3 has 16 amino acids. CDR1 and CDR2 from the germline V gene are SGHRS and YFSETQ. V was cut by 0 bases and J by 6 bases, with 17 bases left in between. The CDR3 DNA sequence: TGCGCCAGCAGCTTGGAAGACTTGTCCCCGAGTGATACGCAGTATTTT. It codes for CASSLEDLSPSDTQYF. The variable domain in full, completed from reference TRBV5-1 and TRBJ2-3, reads KAGVTQTPRYLIKTRGQQVTLSCSPISGHRSVSWYQQTPGQGLQFLFEYFSETQRNKGNFPGRFSGRQFSNSRSEMNVSTLELGDSALYLCASSLEDLSPSDTQYFGPGTRLTVL.

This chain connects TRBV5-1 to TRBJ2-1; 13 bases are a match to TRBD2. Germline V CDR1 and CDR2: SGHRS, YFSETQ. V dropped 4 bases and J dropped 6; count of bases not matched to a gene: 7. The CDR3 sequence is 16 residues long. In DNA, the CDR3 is TGCGCCAGCAGCACCCCACTAGCGGGAGGGGTCAATGAGCAGTTCTTC. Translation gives CASSTPLAGGVNEQFF. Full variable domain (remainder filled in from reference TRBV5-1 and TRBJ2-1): KAGVTQTPRYLIKTRGQQVTLSCSPISGHRSVSWYQQTPGQGLQFLFEYFSETQRNKGNFPGRFSGRQFSNSRSEMNVSTLELGDSALYLCASSTPLAGGVNEQFFGPGTRLTVL.

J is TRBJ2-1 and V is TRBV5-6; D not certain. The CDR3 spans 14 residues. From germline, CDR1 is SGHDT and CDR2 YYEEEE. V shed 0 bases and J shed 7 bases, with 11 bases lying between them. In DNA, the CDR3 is TGTGCCAGCAGCTTGGCCTCTAAACTAAATGAGCAGTTCTTC. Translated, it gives CASSLASKLNEQFF. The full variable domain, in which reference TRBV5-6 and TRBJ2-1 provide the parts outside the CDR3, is DAGVTQSPTHLIKTRGQQVTLRCSPKSGHDTVSWYQQALGQGPQFIFQYYEEEERQRGNFPDRFSGHQFPNYSSELNVNALLLGDSALYLCASSLASKLNEQFFGPGTRLTVL.

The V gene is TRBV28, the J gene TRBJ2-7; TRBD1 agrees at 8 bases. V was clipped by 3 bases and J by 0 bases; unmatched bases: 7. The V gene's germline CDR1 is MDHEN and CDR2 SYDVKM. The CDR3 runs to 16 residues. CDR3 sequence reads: CASSFRGRGNSYEQYF. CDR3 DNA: TGTGCCAGCAGTTTCAGGGGGCGCGGAAACTCCTACGAGCAGTACTTC.

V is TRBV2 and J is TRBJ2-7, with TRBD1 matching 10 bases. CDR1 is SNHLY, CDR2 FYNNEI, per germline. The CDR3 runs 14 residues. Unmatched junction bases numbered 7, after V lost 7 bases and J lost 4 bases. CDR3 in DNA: TGTGCCAGCAAGGGGACAGGGGCGGGGTACGAGCAGTACTTC. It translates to CASKGTGAGYEQYF.

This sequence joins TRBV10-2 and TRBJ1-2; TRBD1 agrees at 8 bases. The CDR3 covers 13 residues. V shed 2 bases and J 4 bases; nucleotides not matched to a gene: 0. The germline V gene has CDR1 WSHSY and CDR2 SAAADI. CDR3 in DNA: TGCGCCAGCAGTGAGGGACAGGGCTATGGCTACACCTTC. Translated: CASSEGQGYGYTF.

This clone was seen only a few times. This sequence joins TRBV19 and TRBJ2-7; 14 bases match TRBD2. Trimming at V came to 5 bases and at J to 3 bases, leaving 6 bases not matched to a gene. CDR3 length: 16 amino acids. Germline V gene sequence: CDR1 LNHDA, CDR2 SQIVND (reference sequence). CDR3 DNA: TGTGCCAGTAGTGCCCCCGGACTAGCGGGAGGCTACGAGCAGTACTTC. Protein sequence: CASSAPGLAGGYEQYF.

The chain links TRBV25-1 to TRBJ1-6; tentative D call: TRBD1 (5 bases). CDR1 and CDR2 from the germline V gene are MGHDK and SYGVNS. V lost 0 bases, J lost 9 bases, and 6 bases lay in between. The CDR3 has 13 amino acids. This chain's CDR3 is CASSEYGGSPLHF. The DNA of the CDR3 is TGTGCCAGCAGTGAATATGGGGGTTCACCCCTCCACTTT. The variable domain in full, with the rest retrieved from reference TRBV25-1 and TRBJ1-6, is EADIYQTPRYLVIGTGKKITLECSQTMGHDKMYWYQQDPGMELHLIHYSYGVNSTEKGDLSSESTVSRIRTEHFPLTLESARPSHTSQYLCASSEYGGSPLHFGNGTRLTVT.

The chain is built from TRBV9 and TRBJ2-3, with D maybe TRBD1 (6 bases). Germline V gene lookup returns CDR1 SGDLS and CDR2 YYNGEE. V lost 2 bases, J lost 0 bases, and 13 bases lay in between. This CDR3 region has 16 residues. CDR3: CASSVDRLSSTDTQYF. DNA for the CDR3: TGTGCCAGCAGCGTCGACAGGTTGTCTAGCACAGATACGCAGTATTTT.

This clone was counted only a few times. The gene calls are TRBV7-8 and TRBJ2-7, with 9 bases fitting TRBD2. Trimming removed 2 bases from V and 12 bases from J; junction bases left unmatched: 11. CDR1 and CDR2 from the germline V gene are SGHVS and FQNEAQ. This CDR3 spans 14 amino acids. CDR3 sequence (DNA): TGTGCCAGCAGCTTACAATTAGCGGGAGAGGGGCCGTACTTC. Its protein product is CASSLQLAGEGPYF.